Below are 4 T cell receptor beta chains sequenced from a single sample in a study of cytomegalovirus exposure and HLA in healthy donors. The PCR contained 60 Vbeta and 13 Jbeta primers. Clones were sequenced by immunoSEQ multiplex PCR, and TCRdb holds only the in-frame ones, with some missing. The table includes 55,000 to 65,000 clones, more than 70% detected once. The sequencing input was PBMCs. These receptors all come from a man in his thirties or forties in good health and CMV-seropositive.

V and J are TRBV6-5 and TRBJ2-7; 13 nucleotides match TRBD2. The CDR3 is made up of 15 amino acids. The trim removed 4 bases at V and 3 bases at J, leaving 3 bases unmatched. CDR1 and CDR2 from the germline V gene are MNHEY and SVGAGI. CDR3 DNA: TGTGCCAGCAGTTCCGGGACTAGCGGGAACTACGAGCAGTACTTC. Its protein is CASSSGTSGNYEQYF.

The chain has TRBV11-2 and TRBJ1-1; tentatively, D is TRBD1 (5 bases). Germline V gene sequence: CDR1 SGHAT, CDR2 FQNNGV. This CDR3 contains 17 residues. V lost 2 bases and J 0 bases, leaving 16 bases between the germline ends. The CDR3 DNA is TGTGCCAGCAGCTTATACTACGTCAGGGCTATGAACACTGAAGCTTTCTTT. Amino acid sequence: CASSLYYVRAMNTEAFF.

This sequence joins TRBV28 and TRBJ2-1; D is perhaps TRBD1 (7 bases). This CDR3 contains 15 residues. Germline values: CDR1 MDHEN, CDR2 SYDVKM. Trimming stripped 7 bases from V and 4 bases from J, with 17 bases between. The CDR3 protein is CASNPGDRDYNEQFF. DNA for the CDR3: TGTGCCAGCAATCCGGGGGACAGAGATTACAATGAGCAGTTCTTC.

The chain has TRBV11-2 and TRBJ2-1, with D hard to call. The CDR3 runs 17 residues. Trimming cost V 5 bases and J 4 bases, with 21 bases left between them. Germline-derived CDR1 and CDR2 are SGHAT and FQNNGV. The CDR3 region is CASSLTNRRGRYNEQFF. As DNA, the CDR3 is TGTGCCAGCAGCCTCACCAACCGGAGAGGAAGATACAATGAGCAGTTCTTC. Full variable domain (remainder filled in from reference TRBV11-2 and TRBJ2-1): EAGVAQSPRYKIIEKRQSVAFWCNPISGHATLYWYQQILGQGPKLLIQFQNNGVVDDSQLPKDRFSAERLKGVDSTLKIQPAKLEDSAVYLCASSLTNRRGRYNEQFFGPGTRLTVL.